Sequencing of this T cell receptor beta chain was carried out in a study of blood T cell repertoires in COVID-19. Original analysis: Amplification with reference gene primers provided the estimates of nucleated cell counts. Produced via immunoSEQ multiplex PCR; TCRdb's table is partial and in-frame only. V and J calls and clone size are as listed in that table; D and trimming were resolved from the DNA. The sample holds 200,000 to 250,000 clones, around 82% seen once. The CDR3 runs to 12 residues. Germline V lookup: CDR1 SGHRS, CDR2 YFSETQ. Deletions cut 4 bases from V and 9 bases from J, with 8 bases between. Self-reported history from a screening survey and questionnaire set each donor's cohort.

The material sequenced was PBMCs or T cells enriched from blood (not recorded which). The clonotype originates from a woman between 35 and 50 years old with acute COVID-19. The chain employs TRBV5-1 and TRBJ1-6; D gene unclear. The CDR3 loop is CASSDDTSPLHF. The DNA for the CDR3 is TGCGCCAGCAGCGATGACACTTCACCCCTCCACTTT.